This T cell receptor (beta chain) comes out of a study of T cells after posttransplantation cyclophosphamide. Only in-frame clones appear in the TCRdb table, and some are missing; sequencing was by immunoSEQ multiplex PCR. This table holds fewer than 20,000 clones, around 80% found once. Controls had myeloablative marrow grafts with methotrexate and calcineurin inhibitor, sampled at 1 year. The CDR3 length is 12 residues. With 7 bases clipped from V and 6 bases from J, the junction kept 3 bases outside the gene matches. Germline lookup yields CDR1 MNHNS and CDR2 SASEGT. The sample consisted of PBMCs, taken 410 to 450 days after allogeneic stem cell transplant with calcineurin inhibitor and methotrexate. The TCR sequence derives from a male patient aged 30 to 39 who received an allogeneic stem cell transplant from an unrelated donor, was CMV-positive, and had acute and chronic GVHD. Some T cells may be supplied by the graft donor. The rearrangement links TRBV6-1 to TRBJ1-5, with TRBD1 identical over 7 bases. The CDR3 loop is CASNRGGQPQHF. As DNA, the CDR3 is TGTGCCAGCAACAGGGGAGGTCAGCCCCAGCATTTT.